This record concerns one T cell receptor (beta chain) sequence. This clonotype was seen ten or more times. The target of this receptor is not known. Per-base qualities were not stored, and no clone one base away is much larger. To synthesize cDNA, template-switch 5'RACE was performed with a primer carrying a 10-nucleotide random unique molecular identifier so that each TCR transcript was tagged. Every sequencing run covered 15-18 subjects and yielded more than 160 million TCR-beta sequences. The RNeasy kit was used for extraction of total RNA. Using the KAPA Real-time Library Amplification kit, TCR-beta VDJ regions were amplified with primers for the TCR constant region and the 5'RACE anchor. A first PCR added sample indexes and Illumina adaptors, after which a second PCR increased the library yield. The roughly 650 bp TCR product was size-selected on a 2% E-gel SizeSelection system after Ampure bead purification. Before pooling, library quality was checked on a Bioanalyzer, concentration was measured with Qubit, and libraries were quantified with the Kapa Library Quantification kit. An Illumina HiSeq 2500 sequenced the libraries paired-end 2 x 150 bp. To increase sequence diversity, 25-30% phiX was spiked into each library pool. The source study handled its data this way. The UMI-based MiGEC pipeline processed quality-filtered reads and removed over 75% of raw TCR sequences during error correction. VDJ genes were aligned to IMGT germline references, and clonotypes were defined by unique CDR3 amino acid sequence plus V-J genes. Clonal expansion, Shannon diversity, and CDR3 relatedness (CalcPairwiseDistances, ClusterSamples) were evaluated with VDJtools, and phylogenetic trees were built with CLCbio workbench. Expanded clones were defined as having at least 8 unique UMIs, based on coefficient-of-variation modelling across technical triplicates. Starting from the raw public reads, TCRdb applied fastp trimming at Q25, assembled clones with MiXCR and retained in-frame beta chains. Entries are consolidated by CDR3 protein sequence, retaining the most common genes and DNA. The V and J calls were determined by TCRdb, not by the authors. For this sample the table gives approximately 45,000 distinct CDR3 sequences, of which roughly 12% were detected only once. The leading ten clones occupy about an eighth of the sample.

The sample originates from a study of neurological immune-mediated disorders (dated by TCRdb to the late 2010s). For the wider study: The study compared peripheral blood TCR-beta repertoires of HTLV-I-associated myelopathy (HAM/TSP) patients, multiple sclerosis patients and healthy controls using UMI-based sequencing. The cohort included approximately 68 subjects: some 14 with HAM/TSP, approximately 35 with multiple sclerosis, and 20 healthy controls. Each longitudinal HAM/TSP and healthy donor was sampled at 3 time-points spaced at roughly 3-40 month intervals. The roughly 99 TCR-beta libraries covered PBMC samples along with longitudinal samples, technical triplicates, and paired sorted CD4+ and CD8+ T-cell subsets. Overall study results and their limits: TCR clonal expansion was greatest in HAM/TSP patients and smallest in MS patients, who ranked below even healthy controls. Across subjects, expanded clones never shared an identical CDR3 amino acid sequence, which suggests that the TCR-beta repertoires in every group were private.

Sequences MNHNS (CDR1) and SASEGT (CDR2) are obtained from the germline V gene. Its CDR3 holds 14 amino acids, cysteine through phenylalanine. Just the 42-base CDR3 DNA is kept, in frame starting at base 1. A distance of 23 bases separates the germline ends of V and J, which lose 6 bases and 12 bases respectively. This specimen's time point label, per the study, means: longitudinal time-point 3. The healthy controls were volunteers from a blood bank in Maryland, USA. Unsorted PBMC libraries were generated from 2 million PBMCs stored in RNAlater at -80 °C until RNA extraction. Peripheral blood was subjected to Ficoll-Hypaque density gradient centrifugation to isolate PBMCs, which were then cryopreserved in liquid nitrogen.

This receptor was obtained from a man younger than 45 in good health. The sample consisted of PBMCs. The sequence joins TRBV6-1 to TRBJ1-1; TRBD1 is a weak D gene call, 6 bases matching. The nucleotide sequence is TGTGCCAGCAGAGACCCGGGACACCATGTGGTCTCTTTCTTT. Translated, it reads CASRDPGHHVVSFF.